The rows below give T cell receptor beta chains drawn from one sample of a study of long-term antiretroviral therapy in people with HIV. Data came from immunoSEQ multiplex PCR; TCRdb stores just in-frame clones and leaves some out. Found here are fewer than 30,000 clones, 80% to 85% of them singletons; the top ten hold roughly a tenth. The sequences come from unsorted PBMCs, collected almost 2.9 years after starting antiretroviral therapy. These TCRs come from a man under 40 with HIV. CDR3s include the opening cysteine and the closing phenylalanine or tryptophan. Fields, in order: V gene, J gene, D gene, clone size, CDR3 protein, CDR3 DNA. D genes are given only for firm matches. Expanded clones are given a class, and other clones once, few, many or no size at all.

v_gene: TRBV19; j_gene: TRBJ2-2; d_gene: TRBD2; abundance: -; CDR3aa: CASTSLGEGDTGELFF; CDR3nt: TGTGCCAGTACCTCCCTGGGGGAGGGCGACACCGGGGAGCTGTTTTTT
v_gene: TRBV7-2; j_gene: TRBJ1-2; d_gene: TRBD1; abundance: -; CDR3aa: CASSSLSTGKYGYTF; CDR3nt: TGTGCCAGCAGCTCCCTGTCGACAGGGAAGTATGGCTACACCTTC
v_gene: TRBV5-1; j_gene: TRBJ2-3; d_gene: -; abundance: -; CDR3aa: CASSISPLGVSTDTQYF; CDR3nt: TGCGCCAGCAGCATCTCCCCTTTAGGCGTTAGCACAGATACGCAGTATTTT
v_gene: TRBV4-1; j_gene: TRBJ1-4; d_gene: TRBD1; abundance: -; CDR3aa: CASSGLGTGEKLFF; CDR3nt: TGCGCCAGCAGTGGCCTGGGGACAGGCGAAAAACTGTTTTTT
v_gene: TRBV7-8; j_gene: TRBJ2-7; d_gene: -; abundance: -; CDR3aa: CASSLAGRAGQYF; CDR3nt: TGTGCCAGCAGCTTAGCGGGCAGGGCCGGGCAGTACTTC
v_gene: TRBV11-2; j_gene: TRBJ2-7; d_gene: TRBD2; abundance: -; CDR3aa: CASSLATSLAGGPSYEQYF; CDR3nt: TGTGCCAGCAGCTTAGCCACGTCCCTAGCGGGAGGACCCTCCTACGAGCAGTACTTC
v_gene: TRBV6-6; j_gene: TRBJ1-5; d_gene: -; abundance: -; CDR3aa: CASSYSRLADQPQHF; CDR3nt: TGTGCCAGCAGTTACAGCCGACTGGCAGATCAGCCCCAGCATTTT
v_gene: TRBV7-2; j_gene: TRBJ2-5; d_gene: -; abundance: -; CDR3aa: CASSLTFAKGQETQYF; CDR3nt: TGTGCCAGCAGCCTGACTTTCGCGAAAGGCCAAGAGACCCAGTACTTC
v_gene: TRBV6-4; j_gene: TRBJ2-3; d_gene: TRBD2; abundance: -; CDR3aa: CASSDSSSGRVDTQYF; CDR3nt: TGTGCCAGCAGTGACAGTAGTAGCGGGAGAGTAGATACGCAGTATTTT
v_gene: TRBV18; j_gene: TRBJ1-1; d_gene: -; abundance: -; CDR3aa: CASSPKGGATEAFF; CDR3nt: TGTGCCAGCTCGCCGAAGGGGGGGGCCACTGAAGCTTTCTTT
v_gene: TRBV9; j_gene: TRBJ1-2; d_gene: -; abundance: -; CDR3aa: CASSVVGTDYTF; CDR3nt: TGTGCCAGCAGCGTAGTGGGCACAGACTACACCTTC
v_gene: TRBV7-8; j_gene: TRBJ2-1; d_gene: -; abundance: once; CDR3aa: CASSLVERSDEQFF; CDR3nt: TGTGCCAGCAGCTTGGTGGAGCGGAGCGATGAGCAGTTCTTC
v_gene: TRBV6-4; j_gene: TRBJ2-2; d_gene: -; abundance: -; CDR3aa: CASSEQGPPGELFF; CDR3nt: TGTGCCAGCAGTGAACAGGGCCCCCCCGGGGAGCTGTTTTTT
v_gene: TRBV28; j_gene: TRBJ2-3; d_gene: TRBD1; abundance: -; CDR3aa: CASSLTGSFTDTQYF; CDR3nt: TGTGCCAGCAGCCTGACAGGGAGTTTCACAGATACGCAGTATTTT
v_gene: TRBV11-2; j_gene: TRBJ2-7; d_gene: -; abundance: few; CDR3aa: CASSLSAVSFDEQYF; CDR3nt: TGTGCCAGCAGCTTATCTGCAGTCTCTTTCGACGAGCAGTACTTC
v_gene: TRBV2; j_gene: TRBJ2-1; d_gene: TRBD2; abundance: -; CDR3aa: CASRLAGGHNEQFF; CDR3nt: TGTGCCAGCAGGTTAGCGGGGGGGCACAATGAGCAGTTCTTC
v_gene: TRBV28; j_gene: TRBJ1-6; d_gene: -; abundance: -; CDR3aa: CASLQGLSYNSPLHF; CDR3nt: TGTGCCAGTTTACAGGGACTCTCCTATAATTCACCCCTCCACTTT
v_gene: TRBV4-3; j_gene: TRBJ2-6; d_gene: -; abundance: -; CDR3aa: CASSQDHPSGVPSGANVLTF; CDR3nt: TGCGCCAGCAGCCAAGATCATCCTTCAGGGGTCCCCTCTGGGGCCAACGTCCTGACTTTC
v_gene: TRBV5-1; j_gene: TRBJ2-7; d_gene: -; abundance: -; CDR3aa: CASRRLSSYEQYF; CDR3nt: TGCGCCAGCAGGAGGTTGAGCTCCTACGAGCAGTACTTC
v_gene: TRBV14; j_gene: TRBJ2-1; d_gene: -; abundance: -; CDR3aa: CASAGISYNEQFF; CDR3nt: TGTGCCAGCGCGGGGATCTCCTACAATGAGCAGTTCTTC
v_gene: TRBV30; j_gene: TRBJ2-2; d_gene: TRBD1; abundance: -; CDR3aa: CAWRPGQLTGELFF; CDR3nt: TGTGCCTGGAGACCGGGACAGCTCACCGGGGAGCTGTTTTTT
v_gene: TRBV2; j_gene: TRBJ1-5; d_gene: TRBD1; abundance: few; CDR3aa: CASSENRGQPQHF; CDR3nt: TGTGCCAGCAGTGAAAACAGGGGCCAGCCCCAGCATTTT
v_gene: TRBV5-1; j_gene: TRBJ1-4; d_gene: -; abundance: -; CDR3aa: CASSLDRVSTNEKLFF; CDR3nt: TGCGCCAGCAGCTTGGACAGGGTATCAACTAATGAAAAACTGTTTTTT
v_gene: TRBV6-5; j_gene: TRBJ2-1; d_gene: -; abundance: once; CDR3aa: CASSSTRDEQFF; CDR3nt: TGTGCCAGCAGTAGCACCAGGGATGAGCAGTTCTTC